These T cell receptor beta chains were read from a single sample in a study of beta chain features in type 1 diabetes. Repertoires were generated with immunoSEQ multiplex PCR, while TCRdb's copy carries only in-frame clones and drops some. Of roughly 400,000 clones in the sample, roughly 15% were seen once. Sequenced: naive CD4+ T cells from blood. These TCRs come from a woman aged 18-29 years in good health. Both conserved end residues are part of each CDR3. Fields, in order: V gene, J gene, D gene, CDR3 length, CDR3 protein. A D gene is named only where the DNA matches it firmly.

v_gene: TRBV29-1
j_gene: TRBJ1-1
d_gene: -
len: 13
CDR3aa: CSVDTGVNTEAFF

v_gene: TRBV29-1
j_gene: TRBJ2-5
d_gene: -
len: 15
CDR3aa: CSVGPTSSSGETQYF

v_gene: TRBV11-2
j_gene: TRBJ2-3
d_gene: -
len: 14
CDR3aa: CASSSGHFTDTQYF

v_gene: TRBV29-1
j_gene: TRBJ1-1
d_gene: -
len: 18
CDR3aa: CSVEDRSAGARLNTEAFF

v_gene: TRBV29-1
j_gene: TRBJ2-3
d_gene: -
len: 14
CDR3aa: CSVERATSTDTQYF

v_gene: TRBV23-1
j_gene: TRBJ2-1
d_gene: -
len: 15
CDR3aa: CATPVGTRTYNEQFF

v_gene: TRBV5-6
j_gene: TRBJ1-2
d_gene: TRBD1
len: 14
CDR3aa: CASSTGQGLYGYTF

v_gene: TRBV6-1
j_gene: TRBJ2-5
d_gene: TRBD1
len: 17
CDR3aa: CASSEGGGTGVAETQYF

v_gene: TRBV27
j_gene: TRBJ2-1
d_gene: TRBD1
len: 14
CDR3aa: CASSFGTGGNEQFF

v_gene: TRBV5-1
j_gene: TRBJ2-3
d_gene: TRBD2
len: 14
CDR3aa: CASSLGLATDTQYF

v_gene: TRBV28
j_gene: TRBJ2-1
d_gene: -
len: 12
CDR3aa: CASAGYSLWQFF

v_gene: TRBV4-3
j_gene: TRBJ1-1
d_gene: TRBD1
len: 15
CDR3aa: CASSQVGTGGTEAFF

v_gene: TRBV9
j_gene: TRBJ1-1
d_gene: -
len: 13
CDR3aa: CASSPRVGGEAFF

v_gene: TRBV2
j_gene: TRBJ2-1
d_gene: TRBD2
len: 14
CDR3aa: CASSRTSGYNEQFF

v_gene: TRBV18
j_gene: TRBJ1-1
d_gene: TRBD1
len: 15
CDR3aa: CASSPLDRGNTEAFF

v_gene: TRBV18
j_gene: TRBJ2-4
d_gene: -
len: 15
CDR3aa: CASSPPQGAKNIQYF

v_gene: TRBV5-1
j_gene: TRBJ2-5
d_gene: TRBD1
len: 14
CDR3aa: CASSPGTGQETQYF

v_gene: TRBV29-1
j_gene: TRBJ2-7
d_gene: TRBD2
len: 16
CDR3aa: CSVVGTSLRSSYEQYF

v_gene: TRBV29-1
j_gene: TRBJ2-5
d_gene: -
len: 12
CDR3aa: CSVTGTGETQYF

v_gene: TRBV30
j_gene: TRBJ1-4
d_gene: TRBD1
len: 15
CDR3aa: CAWSSNRGTNEKLFF

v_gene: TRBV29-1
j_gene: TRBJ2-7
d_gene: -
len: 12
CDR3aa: CSVKDTAYEQYF

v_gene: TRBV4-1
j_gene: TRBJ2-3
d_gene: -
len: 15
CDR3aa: CASSYQQGDTDTQYF

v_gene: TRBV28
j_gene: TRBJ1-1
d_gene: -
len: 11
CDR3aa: CASSLTTEAFF

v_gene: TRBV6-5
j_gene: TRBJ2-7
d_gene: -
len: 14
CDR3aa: CASSNYELSYEQYF

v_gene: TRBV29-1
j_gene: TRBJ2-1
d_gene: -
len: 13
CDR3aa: CSVRSSSYNEQFF

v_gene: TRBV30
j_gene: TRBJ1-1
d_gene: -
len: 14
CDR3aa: CAWSYLTGGTEAFF